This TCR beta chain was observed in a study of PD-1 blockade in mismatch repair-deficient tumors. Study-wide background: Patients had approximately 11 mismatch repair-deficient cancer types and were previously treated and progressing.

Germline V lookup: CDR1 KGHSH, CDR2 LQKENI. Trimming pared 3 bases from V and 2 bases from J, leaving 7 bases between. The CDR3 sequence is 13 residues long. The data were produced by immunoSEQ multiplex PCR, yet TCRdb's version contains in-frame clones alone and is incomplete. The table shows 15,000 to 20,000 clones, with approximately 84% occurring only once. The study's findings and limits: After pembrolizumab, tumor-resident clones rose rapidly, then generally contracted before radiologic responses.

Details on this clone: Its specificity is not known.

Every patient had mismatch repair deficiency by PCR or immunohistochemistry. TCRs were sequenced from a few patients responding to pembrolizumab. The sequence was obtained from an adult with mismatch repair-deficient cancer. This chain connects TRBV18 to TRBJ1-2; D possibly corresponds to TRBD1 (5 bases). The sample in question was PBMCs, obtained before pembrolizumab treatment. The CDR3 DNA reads TGTGCCAGCTCACCGGGGGAGAACTATGGCTACACCTTC. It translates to CASSPGENYGYTF.